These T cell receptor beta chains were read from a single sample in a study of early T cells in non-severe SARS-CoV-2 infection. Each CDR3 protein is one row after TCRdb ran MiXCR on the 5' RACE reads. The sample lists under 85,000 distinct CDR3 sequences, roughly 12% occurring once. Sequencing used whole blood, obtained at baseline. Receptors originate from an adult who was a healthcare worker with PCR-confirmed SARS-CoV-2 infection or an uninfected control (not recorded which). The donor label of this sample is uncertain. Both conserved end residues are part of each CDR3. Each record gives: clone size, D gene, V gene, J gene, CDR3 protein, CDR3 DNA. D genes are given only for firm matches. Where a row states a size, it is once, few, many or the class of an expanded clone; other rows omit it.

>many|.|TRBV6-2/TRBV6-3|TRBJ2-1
CASSSSGVSSYNEQFF
TGTGCCAGCAGTTCCTCGGGGGTTAGCTCCTACAATGAGCAGTTCTTC
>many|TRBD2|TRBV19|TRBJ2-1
CASQLAGGSSYNEQFF
TGTGCCAGCCAACTAGCGGGAGGATCCTCCTACAATGAGCAGTTCTTC
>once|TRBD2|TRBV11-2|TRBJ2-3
CASSRRAGGGTTDTQYF
TGTGCCAGCAGCCGGCGAGCGGGAGGGGGGACCACAGATACGCAGTATTTT
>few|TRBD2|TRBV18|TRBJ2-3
CASSPSLGLAGATSSTDTQYF
TGTGCCAGCTCACCATCCCTTGGACTAGCGGGGGCTACTTCAAGCACAGATACGCAGTATTTT
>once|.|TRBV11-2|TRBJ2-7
CASSRDSGSYEQYF
TGTGCCAGCAGCCGAGATAGTGGATCCTACGAGCAGTACTTC
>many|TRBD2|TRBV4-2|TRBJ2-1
CASSSPPSGGRNEQFF
TGTGCCAGCAGCTCCCCCCCTAGCGGGGGGCGTAATGAGCAGTTCTTC
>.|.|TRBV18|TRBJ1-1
CASSPGVWNTEAFF
TGTGCCAGCTCACCAGGGGTGTGGAACACTGAAGCTTTCTTT
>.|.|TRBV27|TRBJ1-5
CASSFGGSQPQHF
TGTGCCAGCAGTTTTGGAGGGAGTCAGCCCCAGCATTTT
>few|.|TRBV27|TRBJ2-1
CASSFERGYNEQFF
TGTGCCAGCAGTTTTGAACGGGGGTACAATGAGCAGTTCTTC
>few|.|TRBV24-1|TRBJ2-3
CATSDRQGTDTQYF
TGTGCCACCAGTGACCGACAGGGCACAGATACGCAGTATTTT
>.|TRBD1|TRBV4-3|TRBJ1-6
CASSQDEGQGAALSSLHF
TGCGCCAGCAGCCAAGATGAGGGACAGGGGGCGGCCCTTTCATCCCTCCACTTT
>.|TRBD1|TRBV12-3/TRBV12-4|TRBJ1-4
CASSLRQGDEKLFF
TGTGCCAGCAGTTTAAGACAGGGGGATGAAAAACTGTTTTTT
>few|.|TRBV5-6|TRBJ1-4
CASSSTYIGTNEKLFF
TGTGCCAGCAGCTCGACCTATATCGGCACTAATGAAAAACTGTTTTTT
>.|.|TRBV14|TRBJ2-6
CASSSGRHSGANVLTF
TGTGCCAGCAGCTCAGGACGGCACTCTGGGGCCAACGTCCTGACTTTC
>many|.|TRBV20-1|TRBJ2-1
CSATPDNEQFF
TGCAGTGCTACTCCCGACAATGAGCAGTTCTTC
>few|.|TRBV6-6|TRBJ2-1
CASSYLGAKPEQFF
TGTGCCAGCAGTTACCTCGGGGCCAAGCCGGAGCAGTTCTTC
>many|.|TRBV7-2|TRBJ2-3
CASSLGRQLFAQYF
TGTGCCAGCAGCTTAGGCCGCCAGCTGTTCGCGCAGTATTTT
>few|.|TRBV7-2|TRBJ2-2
CASSLVEWGAGELFF
TGTGCCAGCAGCTTAGTTGAGTGGGGTGCCGGGGAGCTGTTTTTT
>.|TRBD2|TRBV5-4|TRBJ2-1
CASSPGTNYNEQFF
TGTGCCAGCAGCCCCGGGACTAACTACAATGAGCAGTTCTTC
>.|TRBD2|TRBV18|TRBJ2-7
CASSPGLAGGNEQYF
TGTGCCAGCTCACCCGGACTAGCGGGAGGGAACGAGCAGTACTTC
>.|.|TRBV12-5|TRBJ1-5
CASGPGGAGNQPQHF
TGTGCTAGTGGGCCGGGGGGGGCCGGCAATCAGCCCCAGCATTTT
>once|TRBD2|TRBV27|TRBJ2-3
CASSFLASGGLSTDTQYF
TGTGCCAGCAGTTTTCTGGCTAGCGGGGGGTTGAGCACAGATACGCAGTATTTT
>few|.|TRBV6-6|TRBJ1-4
CASCWTDDNEKLFF
TGTGCCAGCTGTTGGACGGACGATAATGAAAAACTGTTTTTT
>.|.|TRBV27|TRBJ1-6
CASTDGGYNSPLHF
TGTGCCAGCACCGACGGAGGCTATAATTCACCCCTCCACTTT
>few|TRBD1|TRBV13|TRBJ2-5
CASSSRDSQETQYF
TGTGCCAGCAGCTCCCGGGACAGCCAAGAGACCCAGTACTTC
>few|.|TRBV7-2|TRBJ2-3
CASSLATTDTQYF
TGTGCCAGCAGCTTAGCTACCACAGATACGCAGTATTTT
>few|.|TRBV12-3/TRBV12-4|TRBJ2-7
CASSERYEQYF
TGTGCCAGCAGTGAAAGATACGAGCAGTACTTC
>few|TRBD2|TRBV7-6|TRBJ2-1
CASSFSGSFTHEQFF
TGTGCCAGCAGCTTTAGCGGGTCTTTTACACATGAGCAGTTCTTC
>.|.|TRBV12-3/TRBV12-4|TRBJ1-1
CASSLRDGLNTEAFF
TGTGCCAGCAGTCTCCGAGACGGACTGAACACTGAAGCTTTCTTT
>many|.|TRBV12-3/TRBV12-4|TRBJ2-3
CASSPVRQTDTQYF
TGTGCCAGCAGCCCCGTTCGACAGACAGATACGCAGTATTTT
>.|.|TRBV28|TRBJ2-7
CASSLSLTASYEQYF
TGTGCCAGCAGTTTATCGCTGACAGCCTCCTACGAGCAGTACTTC
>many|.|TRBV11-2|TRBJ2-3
CASSLEGGTDTQYF
TGTGCCAGCAGCTTAGAAGGGGGCACAGATACGCAGTATTTT
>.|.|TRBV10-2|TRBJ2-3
CASSGGSSTDTQYF
TGCGCCAGCAGTGGGGGATCTAGCACAGATACGCAGTATTTT
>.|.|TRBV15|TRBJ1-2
CATSPEGKYGYTF
TGTGCCACCAGCCCGGAGGGGAAGTATGGCTACACCTTC
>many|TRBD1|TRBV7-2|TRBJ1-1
CASSLRQGPTEAFF
TGTGCCAGCAGCCTCCGACAGGGGCCCACTGAAGCTTTCTTT
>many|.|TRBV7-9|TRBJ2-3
CASSLVETMQYF
TGTGCCAGCAGCTTAGTTGAGACTATGCAGTATTTT
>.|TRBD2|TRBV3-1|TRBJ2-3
CASSHPSWEGLPDTQYF
TGTGCCAGCAGCCACCCCTCGTGGGAGGGCCTCCCAGATACGCAGTATTTT
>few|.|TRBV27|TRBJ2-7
CASSLGLGNSYEQYF
TGTGCCAGCAGTCTAGGACTGGGAAACTCCTACGAGCAGTACTTC
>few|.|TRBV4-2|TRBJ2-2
CASSLQLLLNTGELFF
TGTGCCAGCAGCCTACAACTCCTTCTGAACACCGGGGAGCTGTTTTTT
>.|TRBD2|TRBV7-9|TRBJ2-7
CAISPRPTSGDSYEQYF
TGTGCCATCAGCCCTCGCCCGACTAGCGGGGACTCCTACGAGCAGTACTTC
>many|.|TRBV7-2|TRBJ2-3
CASSLGPTDTQYF
TGTGCCAGCAGCTTAGGCCCCACAGATACGCAGTATTTT
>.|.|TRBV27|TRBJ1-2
CASSLLLGPTHLRGYTF
TGTGCCAGCAGTTTATTATTGGGCCCCACCCACTTGCGGGGCTACACCTTC
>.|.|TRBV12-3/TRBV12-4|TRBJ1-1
CASSSRSGLAFF
TGTGCCAGCAGCTCTAGATCAGGGTTAGCTTTCTTT
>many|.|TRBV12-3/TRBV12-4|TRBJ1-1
CASSRGQDTEAFF
TGTGCCAGCAGTAGGGGACAAGACACTGAAGCTTTCTTT
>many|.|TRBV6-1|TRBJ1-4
CASSASVGQNEKLFF
TGTGCCAGCAGTGCAAGCGTAGGACAGAATGAAAAACTGTTTTTT
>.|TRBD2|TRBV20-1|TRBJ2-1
CSARWPAGSMGGEQFF
TGCAGTGCTAGATGGCCAGCGGGGAGCATGGGGGGTGAGCAGTTCTTC
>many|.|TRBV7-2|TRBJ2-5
CASSLEGRGKETQYF
TGTGCCAGCAGCTTAGAGGGCAGGGGAAAAGAGACCCAGTACTTC
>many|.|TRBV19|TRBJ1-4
CASSIRASTNEKLFF
TGTGCCAGTAGTATAAGGGCCTCAACTAATGAAAAACTGTTTTTT
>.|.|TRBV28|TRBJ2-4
CASSFPREKNIQYF
TGTGCCAGCAGTTTCCCCAGGGAGAAAAACATTCAGTACTTC
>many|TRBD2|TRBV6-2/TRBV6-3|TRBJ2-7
CASSLGLARSYEQYF
TGTGCCAGCAGCCTTGGACTAGCGAGGTCCTACGAGCAGTACTTC
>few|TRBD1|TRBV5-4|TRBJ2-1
CASSSQGANEQFF
TGTGCCAGCAGCTCCCAGGGGGCGAATGAGCAGTTCTTC
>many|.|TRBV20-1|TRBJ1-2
CSASVPINYGYTF
TGCAGTGCTAGTGTCCCGATTAACTATGGCTACACCTTC
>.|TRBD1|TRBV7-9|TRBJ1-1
CASNDRALTEAFF
TGTGCCAGCAACGACAGGGCGTTGACTGAAGCTTTCTTT
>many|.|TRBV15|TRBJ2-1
CATSRGPYNEQFF
TGTGCCACCAGCCGGGGACCTTACAATGAGCAGTTCTTC
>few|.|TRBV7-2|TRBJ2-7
CASSFLPGDTPPEQYF
TGTGCCAGCAGCTTTTTGCCGGGGGACACCCCTCCCGAGCAGTACTTC
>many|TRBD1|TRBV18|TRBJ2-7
CASSPRDRTHDEQYF
TGTGCCAGCTCACCCCGGGACAGGACCCACGACGAGCAGTACTTC